This entry is about one TCR beta chain. This record belongs to a study of cytomegalovirus exposure and HLA in healthy donors. Study summary: Earlier results showed 117 million unique TCR beta sequences derived from about 179 million T cells.

PCR primers comprised 60 Vbeta and 13 Jbeta primers. Per the authors' pipeline: Some 11 million shared chains were among the about 80 million unique TCR beta chains that a later analysis counted. Assay: immunoSEQ multiplex PCR; the TCRdb copy retains only in-frame clones and omits some. V, J and clone size reflect that table, while D and trimming were determined from the DNA. This sample has some 110,000 clones; 75% occur once, and the top ten carry more than 1.5%. This CDR3 has 14 amino acids. V was pared by 1 base and J by 3 bases, with 10 bases between. CDR1 GTSNPN and CDR2 SVGIG come from the germline V gene (reference sequence).

Input material: PBMCs. This chain connects TRBV30 to TRBJ2-1; D perhaps matches TRBD1 (6 bases). The clonotype comes from a woman aged 18 to 35 in good health and CMV-seronegative. The CDR3 nucleotides are TGTGCCTGGAGTGACAGGGTGGGCTACAATGAGCAGTTCTTC. This encodes CAWSDRVGYNEQFF.